These 28 T cell receptor beta chains share one sample of origin, sequenced in a study of identical twins. MiXCR, applied by TCRdb to the 5' RACE reads, yields one record per CDR3 protein. The table shows fewer than 650,000 distinct CDR3 sequences, with over 8.5% occurring only once. These records were also assigned to another study, of yellow fever vaccine responses in identical twins.

The sequenced sample was PBMCs. The source of these receptors is a woman aged 18-29 years in good health.

This clonotype was recorded a few times. This chain joins TRBV4-3 and TRBJ2-1, with 12 bases that match TRBD1. Germline-derived CDR1 and CDR2 are LGHNA and YSLEER. CDR3 length: 16 residues. Trimming cost V 2 bases and J 6 bases; bases outside gene matches: 5. The CDR3 protein is CASSQLGQGAGNEQFF. The CDR3 coding sequence is TGCGCCAGCAGCCAATTGGGACAGGGGGCGGGCAATGAGCAGTTCTTC.

The genes are TRBV12-3 or TRBV12-4 and TRBJ2-1; 7 bases align to TRBD2. The CDR3 has 12 residues. With 5 bases clipped from V and 12 bases from J, the junction kept 7 bases outside the gene matches. The CDR3: CASSPRTSAQFF. The CDR3 DNA reads TGTGCCAGCAGTCCTAGGACTAGTGCGCAGTTCTTC.

This clonotype was recorded at least ten times. J is TRBJ2-1 and V is TRBV29-1, with TRBD2 matching over 13 bases. This CDR3 comprises 14 residues. With V trimmed by 8 bases and J by 4 bases, 5 bases remained unmatched. Germline V lookup: CDR1 SQVTM, CDR2 ANQGSEA. The CDR3 here is CSSSTSGRYNEQFF. CDR3 in DNA: TGCAGCTCCTCGACTAGCGGGAGGTACAATGAGCAGTTCTTC.

J is TRBJ2-1 and V is TRBV7-3; 9 bases are shared with TRBD2. The CDR3 contains 16 residues. Germline V gene lookup returns CDR1 SGHTA and CDR2 FQGTGA. The junction had 9 bases not matched to a gene; V was cut back by 5 bases and J by 4 bases. The DNA of the CDR3 is TGTGCCAGCAGCCCCACGACTAGCGGTACTTACAATGAGCAGTTCTTC. This encodes CASSPTTSGTYNEQFF.

In its sample, this clonotype was seen many times. The chain recombines TRBV24-1 with TRBJ2-2; D is ambiguous. Trimming left V 1 base short and J 6 bases short, with 2 bases between. The CDR3 totals 12 residues. From germline, CDR1 is KGHDR and CDR2 SFDVKD. CDR3 DNA sequence: TGTGCCACCAGTGATTTCCCCGGGGAGCTGTTTTTT. The encoded protein is CATSDFPGELFF.

This clonotype showed up many times. The chain has TRBV12-3 or TRBV12-4 and TRBJ2-7; TRBD2 is a possible D gene (6 bases). The CDR3 is 14 amino acids. Between the trimmed V and J ends, which lost 6 bases and 3 bases, there was a span of 15 bases. The CDR3 loop is CASSLTRGYYEQYF. Written as DNA, the CDR3 is TGTGCCAGCAGCCTAACCCGGGGGTACTACGAGCAGTACTTC.

This clonotype was found many times. The chain recombines TRBV11-2 with TRBJ2-3; TRBD1 agrees at 7 bases. In germline, CDR1 is SGHAT, CDR2 FQNNGV. This CDR3 region has 15 residues. V shed 5 bases, J shed 2 bases, and the junction held 7 bases outside the gene matches. This CDR3 is CASSTGTASTDTQYF. The CDR3, as DNA: TGTGCCAGCAGCACCGGGACAGCATCCACAGATACGCAGTATTTT.

The chain links TRBV4-2 to TRBJ2-3; 9 nucleotides align to TRBD2. The CDR3 is 18 amino acids. CDR1 is LGHNA and CDR2 is YNFKEQ in the germline V gene. With 4 bases clipped from V and 2 bases from J, the junction kept 13 bases outside the gene matches. In nucleotides, the CDR3 is TGTGCCAGCAGCCCAGAACCGGGGCTAGCGGGGATCACAGATACGCAGTATTTT. Translated: CASSPEPGLAGITDTQYF.

A few counts support this clonotype. The rearrangement links TRBV6-4 to TRBJ1-1; D is unclear. The V end lost 5 bases, the J end lost 0 bases, and 7 bases lay between the germline ends. The CDR3 runs 13 residues. Germline lookup yields CDR1 MRHNA and CDR2 SNTAGT. The CDR3 region is CASSSKLNTEAFF. Written as DNA, the CDR3 is TGTGCCAGCAGTAGCAAGTTGAACACTGAAGCTTTCTTT.

The rearrangement links TRBV28 to TRBJ2-3, with a possible D match to TRBD2 (7 bases). The germline V gene encodes CDR1 MDHEN and CDR2 SYDVKM. Between the trimmed V and J ends, which lost 4 bases and 2 bases, there was a span of 13 bases. The CDR3 contains 15 residues. CDR3 region: CASSSGGTFTDTQYF. In DNA, the CDR3 is TGTGCCAGCAGTTCGGGGGGCACTTTCACAGATACGCAGTATTTT.

In its sample, this clonotype was seen many times. The J gene is TRBJ2-3, the V gene TRBV20-1; TRBD2 matches at 15 bases. Germline values: CDR1 DFQATT, CDR2 SNEGSKA (reference sequence). The CDR3 loop spans 16 amino acids. V lost 3 bases, J lost 3 bases, and 4 bases stayed unmatched. The DNA of the CDR3 is TGCAGTGCTAGCACAGGACTAGCGGGGGGGACAGATACGCAGTATTTT. This sequence encodes CSASTGLAGGTDTQYF.

The rearrangement joins TRBV6-5 to TRBJ2-5; no definite D call. Trimming pared 0 bases from V and 2 bases from J, leaving 16 bases between. The CDR3 extends over 17 amino acids. Germline lookup yields CDR1 MNHEY and CDR2 SVGAGI. The CDR3 DNA follows: TGTGCCAGCAGTTACTCGAACGGCTTATCTGGGCAAGAGACCCAGTACTTC. This gives the protein CASSYSNGLSGQETQYF.

This clonotype was observed a handful of times. The chain combines TRBV20-1 with TRBJ2-7; tentatively, D is TRBD1 or TRBD2 (5 bases each). V gave up 6 bases and J gave up 2 bases, with 17 bases separating them. The CDR3 consists of 14 residues. CDR1 and CDR2 from the germline V gene are DFQATT and SNEGSKA (reference sequence). The CDR3 region has the DNA TGCAGTGCCACCGGGACCGATGTACCCTACGAGCAGTACTTC. This encodes CSATGTDVPYEQYF.

In its sample, this clonotype was seen a few times. This chain joins TRBV6-2 or TRBV6-3 and TRBJ2-6; D might be TRBD1 (5 bases). Germline CDR1 MNHEY, CDR2 SVGEGT. With 0 bases removed from V and 2 bases from J, the gap between germline ends came to 14 bases. The CDR3 loop spans 18 amino acids. CDR3 in DNA: TGTGCCAGCAGTTACTCAGATATACAGGTCGCTGGGGCCAACGTCCTGACTTTC. Its protein is CASSYSDIQVAGANVLTF.

The rearrangement uses TRBV4-3 and TRBJ2-7; 7 nucleotides agree with TRBD1. Germline values: CDR1 LGHNA, CDR2 YSLEER. CDR3 length: 15 residues. V dropped 2 bases and J dropped 3; count of bases not matched to a gene: 7. For the CDR3, the DNA is TGCGCCAGCAGCCAATCTACAGGGGCCCTCTACGAGCAGTACTTC. Its translation is CASSQSTGALYEQYF.

This clonotype was counted between two and nine times. The rearrangement joins TRBV28 to TRBJ2-7, with 7 bases fitting TRBD2. The CDR3 spans 16 residues. Germline V gene data show CDR1 as MDHEN and CDR2 as SYDVKM. V lost 5 bases, J lost 6 bases, and 16 bases stayed unmatched. The CDR3: CASSQAATGGGSEQYF. The CDR3 region has the DNA TGTGCCAGCAGTCAAGCCGCGACGGGGGGAGGATCCGAGCAGTACTTC. Full variable domain (missing parts from reference TRBV28 and TRBJ2-7): DVKVTQSSRYLVKRTGEKVFLECVQDMDHENMFWYRQDPGLGLRLIYFSYDVKMKEKGDIPEGYSVSREKKERFSLILESASTNQTSMYLCASSQAATGGGSEQYFGPGTRLTVT.

This clonotype occurred a few times. The chain links TRBV28 to TRBJ2-7, with TRBD1 as a possible D gene (6 bases). The CDR3 covers 12 residues. The ends were cut back, 8 bases at V and 2 bases at J, with 10 bases in the middle. Germline assignment: CDR1 MDHEN and CDR2 SYDVKM. The CDR3 region has the DNA TGTGCCAGCCGACAGGCCACCTACGAGCAGTACTTC. Translated, it gives CASRQATYEQYF.

Only a few counts were recorded for this clonotype. The rearrangement joins TRBV28 to TRBJ2-5, with 7 bases that match TRBD2. The CDR3 is 14 residues long. V lost 6 bases to trimming and J lost 0 bases; unmatched junction nucleotides: 4. CDR1 and CDR2 (germline): MDHEN, SYDVKM. The DNA for the CDR3 is TGTGCCAGCAGGGCTAGCGGCGACCAAGAGACCCAGTACTTC. As protein: CASRASGDQETQYF. The full variable domain, its missing parts supplied by reference TRBV28 and TRBJ2-5, is DVKVTQSSRYLVKRTGEKVFLECVQDMDHENMFWYRQDPGLGLRLIYFSYDVKMKEKGDIPEGYSVSREKKERFSLILESASTNQTSMYLCASRASGDQETQYFGPGTRLLVL.

This clonotype has a handful of counts. This CDR3 is CASSQDGGAWLTDTQYF. For the CDR3, the DNA is TGCGCCAGCAGCCAAGATGGTGGAGCGTGGTTGACAGATACGCAGTATTTT. The chain joins TRBV4-1 to TRBJ2-3, with no clear D. The CDR3 has 17 residues. Trimming left V 0 bases short and J 3 bases short, with 16 bases between. The germline V gene encodes CDR1 MGHRA and CDR2 YSYEKL.

The chain is built from TRBV7-2 and TRBJ2-2; unclear D gene. V lost 1 base and J lost 9, with 9 bases in between. Germline loops: CDR1 SGHTA, CDR2 FQGNSA. CDR3 length equals 13 residues. CDR3 in amino acids: CASSLVLPRELFF. The CDR3, as DNA: TGTGCCAGCAGCTTAGTGTTGCCCCGGGAGCTGTTTTTT.

This clonotype was counted at least ten times. The V gene is TRBV15, the J gene TRBJ2-5; D may be TRBD1 (6 bases). CDR1 and CDR2 (germline): LNHNV, YYDKDF (reference sequence). The length of the CDR3 is 15 residues. Trimming left V 3 bases short and J 2 bases short, with 13 bases between. The CDR3 coding sequence is TGTGCCACCAGCAGGGAGGACAGCCTACAAGAGACCCAGTACTTC. Protein: CATSREDSLQETQYF. The complete variable domain, with remaining parts taken from reference TRBV15 and TRBJ2-5, reads DAMVIQNPRYQVTQFGKPVTLSCSQTLNHNVMYWYQQKSSQAPKLLFHYYDKDFNNEADTPDNFQSRRPNTSFCFLDIRSPGLGDTAMYLCATSREDSLQETQYFGPGTRLLVL.

The CDR3 is CASSQGSAARVETQYF. The CDR3 coding sequence is TGCGCCAGCAGCCAGGGTAGCGCCGCGCGGGTTGAGACCCAGTACTTC. The chain has TRBV4-3 and TRBJ2-5; tentatively, D is TRBD2 (5 bases). CDR1 and CDR2 from the germline V gene are LGHNA and YSLEER. The CDR3 sequence is 16 residues long. The V and J ends lost 3 bases and 5 bases respectively, with 19 bases between them.

There are a few counts of this clonotype. V and J are TRBV7-9 and TRBJ2-5; tentative D call: TRBD1 (6 bases). CDR3 length: 15 residues. Per germline, CDR1 SEHNR and CDR2 FQNEAQ (reference sequence). V was shortened by 5 bases and J by 3 bases, with 16 bases between the two germline ends. The CDR3 region is CASSQGQVAEETQYF. The CDR3 nucleotides read TGTGCCAGCAGCCAGGGACAAGTGGCTGAAGAGACCCAGTACTTC.

This clonotype appeared many times. The V and J genes are TRBV7-9 and TRBJ2-7, with D tentatively TRBD2 (6 bases). Germline CDR1 reads SEHNR; CDR2 reads FQNEAQ (reference sequence). CDR3 length: 15 amino acids. The V gene lost 4 bases and the J gene lost 3 bases, with 16 bases spanning the gap. Here the CDR3 reads CASSSSAGRGYEQYF. CDR3 nucleotide sequence: TGTGCCAGCAGCTCCTCAGCGGGCAGAGGCTACGAGCAGTACTTC.

This clonotype was recorded many times. The chain carries TRBV20-1 and TRBJ2-5; a weak D match, TRBD2 (6 bases). This CDR3 is 12 amino acids long. Germline CDR1 and CDR2: DFQATT and SNEGSKA (reference sequence). Trimming took 0 bases from V and 4 from J, leaving 6 bases between them. CDR3 in amino acids: CSARDGRETQYF. CDR3 nucleotide sequence: TGCAGTGCTAGAGACGGGAGAGAGACCCAGTACTTC.

This clonotype has just a few counts. This chain uses TRBV20-1 with TRBJ2-3, with 12 nucleotides matching TRBD2. Trimming cost V 2 bases and J 2 bases; bases outside gene matches: 5. The germline V gene encodes CDR1 DFQATT and CDR2 SNEGSKA (reference sequence). There are 16 residues in the CDR3. The CDR3 nucleotides are TGCAGTGCTAGATCCCCTAGCGGGGGGGACACAGATACGCAGTATTTT. Translated: CSARSPSGGDTDTQYF.

This sequence joins TRBV30 and TRBJ2-5, with D possibly matching TRBD2 (6 bases). The V end was cut by 7 bases, the J end by 5 bases, with 17 bases between. The CDR3 has 13 residues. Germline CDR1 is GTSNPN and CDR2 is SVGIG (reference sequence). The CDR3 reads CASLPGGEETQYF. The CDR3 nucleotides read TGTGCCTCCCTACCCGGAGGGGAGGAGACCCAGTACTTC.

There are many counts of this clonotype. The gene calls are TRBV5-1 and TRBJ2-7; 10 bases agree with TRBD1. Per the germline V gene, CDR1 is SGHRS and CDR2 is YFSETQ. CDR3 length: 16 residues. V gave up 1 base and J gave up 0 bases; unmatched junction bases: 4. The CDR3 nucleotides read TGCGCCAGCAGCTTGATAGACAGGGGGCTCTCCTACGAGCAGTACTTC. Amino acids: CASSLIDRGLSYEQYF.